The rows below give T cell receptor beta chains drawn from one sample of a study of Tregs in tolerant kidney transplant recipients. Sequencing was performed with immunoSEQ multiplex PCR; in TCRdb, only in-frame clones are kept and a portion is missing. The table has tens of thousands of clones, roughly 89% seen once; the top ten hold 4.5% to 5.5%. What was sequenced was CD4+ T cells from blood. The receptors shown here come from a human donor in good health. CDR3s include the opening cysteine and the closing phenylalanine or tryptophan. A D gene is named only where the DNA matches it firmly. The size field is filled for only some rows; it gives once, few, many or a size class.

v_gene: TRBV6-4; d_gene: .; j_gene: TRBJ2-3; abundance: .; CDR3nt: TGTGCCAGCAGTGGGAAAGCTGGCGATACGCAGTATTTT; CDR3aa: CASSGKAGDTQYF
v_gene: TRBV7-2; d_gene: TRBD1; j_gene: TRBJ1-5; abundance: .; CDR3nt: TGTGCCAGCAGCCCCCCGGACAGGGGTGAGGGAAATCAGCCCCAGCATTTT; CDR3aa: CASSPPDRGEGNQPQHF
v_gene: TRBV11-2; d_gene: .; j_gene: TRBJ1-2; abundance: .; CDR3nt: TGTGCCAGCAGATCCCTATCAGGGTGGGGTGGCTACACCTTC; CDR3aa: CASRSLSGWGGYTF
v_gene: TRBV5-1; d_gene: TRBD2; j_gene: TRBJ2-3; abundance: .; CDR3nt: TGCGCCAGCAGCCGGGAGGGGATACCTAGCACAGATACGCAGTATTTT; CDR3aa: CASSREGIPSTDTQYF
v_gene: TRBV6-1; d_gene: .; j_gene: TRBJ2-5; abundance: once; CDR3nt: TGTGCCAGCAGTGAATTGGGCGGCCTGGGGACCCAGTACTTC; CDR3aa: CASSELGGLGTQYF
v_gene: TRBV18; d_gene: .; j_gene: TRBJ2-3; abundance: .; CDR3nt: TGTGCCAGCTCAGAAATTGATACCACAGATACGCAGTATTTT; CDR3aa: CASSEIDTTDTQYF
v_gene: TRBV5-4; d_gene: .; j_gene: TRBJ2-7; abundance: .; CDR3nt: TGTGCCAGCAGCAGGAGGGGCACCGACTACGAGCAGTACTTC; CDR3aa: CASSRRGTDYEQYF
v_gene: TRBV7-2; d_gene: .; j_gene: TRBJ1-4; abundance: .; CDR3nt: TGTGCCAGCAGCTTAGGTTCCCAGGGCGGCGAAAAACTGTTTTTT; CDR3aa: CASSLGSQGGEKLFF
v_gene: TRBV15; d_gene: .; j_gene: TRBJ1-3; abundance: .; CDR3nt: TGTGCCACCACTAAAACTGGAAACACCATATATTTT; CDR3aa: CATTKTGNTIYF
v_gene: TRBV18; d_gene: .; j_gene: TRBJ1-2; abundance: .; CDR3nt: TGTGCCAGCTCAACCGGCGATGGGCACTATGGCTACACCTTC; CDR3aa: CASSTGDGHYGYTF
v_gene: TRBV27; d_gene: .; j_gene: TRBJ2-5; abundance: once; CDR3nt: TGTGCCAGCAGTTTATTCGGGGATGCCACGATAGAGACCCAGTACTTC; CDR3aa: CASSLFGDATIETQYF
v_gene: TRBV6-1; d_gene: .; j_gene: TRBJ2-3; abundance: .; CDR3nt: TGTGCCAGCAGTGGGGGGCCTAGCGGTATCACAGATACGCAGTATTTT; CDR3aa: CASSGGPSGITDTQYF
v_gene: TRBV19; d_gene: TRBD2; j_gene: TRBJ2-3; abundance: .; CDR3nt: TGTGCCAGTAGCTATAGGCTAGCGGGGACCTATACGCAGTATTTT; CDR3aa: CASSYRLAGTYTQYF
v_gene: TRBV30; d_gene: TRBD2; j_gene: TRBJ2-3; abundance: .; CDR3nt: TGTGCCTGCGTAGCGGGGGGTGGTGATACGCAGTATTTT; CDR3aa: CACVAGGGDTQYF
v_gene: TRBV6-7; d_gene: .; j_gene: TRBJ2-7; abundance: .; CDR3nt: TGTGTCCGGGGGGCATCCTACGAGCAGTACTTC; CDR3aa: CVRGASYEQYF
v_gene: TRBV5-1; d_gene: .; j_gene: TRBJ1-2; abundance: once; CDR3nt: TGCGCCAGCAGGAGTACGACGGGGCCCGATGGCTACACCTTC; CDR3aa: CASRSTTGPDGYTF
v_gene: TRBV19; d_gene: .; j_gene: TRBJ2-5; abundance: few; CDR3nt: TGTGCCACTTCCCCGGGGAGGACTCAGACCCAGTACTTC; CDR3aa: CATSPGRTQTQYF
v_gene: TRBV7-2; d_gene: TRBD2; j_gene: TRBJ2-7; abundance: .; CDR3nt: TGTGCCAGCAGCTTAGACCTAGCGGAACAGTACTTC; CDR3aa: CASSLDLAEQYF
v_gene: TRBV5-8; d_gene: .; j_gene: TRBJ2-5; abundance: .; CDR3nt: TGTGCCAGCAGCCCGTCCCAGCGAGGACAAGAGACCCAGTACTTC; CDR3aa: CASSPSQRGQETQYF
v_gene: TRBV11-3; d_gene: TRBD2; j_gene: TRBJ2-3; abundance: .; CDR3nt: TGTGCCAGCAGCTTAGTGGTTGGCGGGAGTGATACGCAGTATTTT; CDR3aa: CASSLVVGGSDTQYF
v_gene: TRBV4-1; d_gene: .; j_gene: TRBJ1-3; abundance: .; CDR3nt: TGCGCCAGCAGCCCCTTGGCCTTCTCTGGAAACACCATATATTTT; CDR3aa: CASSPLAFSGNTIYF
v_gene: TRBV5-5; d_gene: .; j_gene: TRBJ1-2; abundance: .; CDR3nt: TGTGCCAGCAGCAACCACTATGGCTACACCTTC; CDR3aa: CASSNHYGYTF
v_gene: TRBV11-3; d_gene: TRBD1; j_gene: TRBJ1-2; abundance: .; CDR3nt: TGTGCCAGCAGCTTAGAAGGGGGCGCGGGCTATGGCTACACCTTC; CDR3aa: CASSLEGGAGYGYTF
v_gene: TRBV7-3; d_gene: .; j_gene: TRBJ1-1; abundance: .; CDR3nt: TGTGCCAGCAGCTTGTTGGGGGCGGCGAACACTGAAGCTTTCTTT; CDR3aa: CASSLLGAANTEAFF
v_gene: TRBV5-3; d_gene: .; j_gene: TRBJ1-5; abundance: few; CDR3nt: TGTGCCAGTTCGCAGGGAGGCAATCAGCCCCAGCATTTT; CDR3aa: CASSQGGNQPQHF
v_gene: TRBV18; d_gene: TRBD1; j_gene: TRBJ2-2; abundance: few; CDR3nt: TGTGCCAGCTCAACAGGGGTCATGACTACCGGGGAGCTGTTTTTT; CDR3aa: CASSTGVMTTGELFF
v_gene: TRBV29-1; d_gene: TRBD2; j_gene: TRBJ2-1; abundance: .; CDR3nt: TGCAGCGCCGGGGGGGCCCGGCGGTTCTTC; CDR3aa: CSAGGARRFF
v_gene: TRBV11-3; d_gene: .; j_gene: TRBJ1-2; abundance: .; CDR3nt: TGTGCCAGCAGCTTATTAGGGGGAGATGGCTACACCTTC; CDR3aa: CASSLLGGDGYTF
v_gene: TRBV9; d_gene: TRBD1; j_gene: TRBJ2-2; abundance: once; CDR3nt: TGTGCCAGCAGCCCAAGGTTCGGGACAGGGGCCGGGGAGCTGTTTTTT; CDR3aa: CASSPRFGTGAGELFF
v_gene: TRBV4-1; d_gene: .; j_gene: TRBJ2-3; abundance: .; CDR3nt: TGCGCCAGCAGCCAAGATGGGACTAGCACAGATACGCAGTATTTT; CDR3aa: CASSQDGTSTDTQYF
v_gene: TRBV4-2; d_gene: TRBD2; j_gene: TRBJ2-3; abundance: .; CDR3nt: TGTGCCAGCAGCCCTACAAGGGGCGGGGGGGCCACAGATACGCAGTATTTT; CDR3aa: CASSPTRGGGATDTQYF
v_gene: TRBV9; d_gene: .; j_gene: TRBJ2-7; abundance: few; CDR3nt: TGTGCCAGCAGCGTAGAAGCGGCCTACTCCTACGAGCAGTACTTC; CDR3aa: CASSVEAAYSYEQYF
v_gene: TRBV11-1; d_gene: TRBD2; j_gene: TRBJ2-3; abundance: .; CDR3nt: TGTGCCAGCAGCCCAAGGGGGCTAGCGGGACCTAATACGCAGTATTTT; CDR3aa: CASSPRGLAGPNTQYF
v_gene: TRBV6-5; d_gene: TRBD1; j_gene: TRBJ1-2; abundance: .; CDR3nt: TGTGCCAGCAGTTACACGGCAGGGGGACGATTGGGCTACACCTTC; CDR3aa: CASSYTAGGRLGYTF
v_gene: TRBV11-2; d_gene: .; j_gene: TRBJ1-2; abundance: few; CDR3nt: TGTGCCAGCAGCTACGACAGGCCGGATGGCTACACCTTC; CDR3aa: CASSYDRPDGYTF